This TCR beta chain was recovered during a study of cytomegalovirus exposure and HLA in healthy donors. Study-level points and caveats: Subsequent analysis revealed that first-cohort TCR clusters tended to co-occur in the 110 or so validation repertoires. Cytomegalovirus association was listed for 164 TCR beta chains. As was reported, the classifier diagnosed cytomegalovirus status with high specificity and sensitivity.

The data were produced by immunoSEQ multiplex PCR, yet TCRdb's version contains in-frame clones alone and is incomplete. The table lists around 150,000 clones, approximately 96% of them singletons. Comment on this clone: Its antigen is unidentified.

V lost 1 base and J 0 bases, leaving 14 bases between the germline ends. CDR3 length equals 17 residues. Germline V gives CDR1 LGHNA, CDR2 YSLEER. This receptor was obtained from a woman aged 18 to 35 in good health and CMV-seronegative. The sequencing sample was made of PBMCs. The rearrangement joins TRBV4-3 to TRBJ2-3, with a possible D match to TRBD2 (5 bases). CDR3 bases: TGCGCCAGCAGCCAAGGGAATCAGCGGATTAGCACAGATACGCAGTATTTT. Translated, it gives CASSQGNQRISTDTQYF.